This T cell receptor beta chain was recovered during a study of T cells in Graves' hyperthyroidism and ophthalmopathy. There were TCR beta CDR3 regions amplified from RNA transcripts. Carried out on the TCR CDR3, a first-round RT-PCR used the HTBI primer set. MiXCR, applied by TCRdb to the multiplex PCR reads, yields one record per CDR3 protein. The sample includes roughly 630,000 distinct CDR3 sequences, less than 20% of them seen just once. The length of the CDR3 is 15 residues. CDR1 is KGHDR, CDR2 SFDVKD, per germline. Trimming stripped 4 bases from V and 8 bases from J, with 19 bases between. This clonotype was counted at least ten times.

The origin of this receptor is a woman in her thirties with Graves' hyperthyroidism. The chain is built from TRBV24-1 and TRBJ1-2; weak D call: TRBD1 (5 bases). Sequenced material: blood. The CDR3 protein is CATSDPGTGPGGYTF. The DNA of the CDR3 is TGTGCCACCAGTGACCCTGGGACCGGCCCGGGAGGCTACACCTTC.